A single sample is the source of the 10 T cell receptor beta chains below, sequenced in a study of T cell repertoires in cytomegalovirus infection. TCRdb fed the reads into MiXCR, producing one record per CDR3 protein. The table has fewer than 200,000 distinct CDR3 sequences, approximately 21% seen once; the top ten hold 25%. Antigens for these TCRs are unknown. Here the sequenced sample was CD8+ T cells from cultured PBMCs, taken from culture after CMV antigen stimulation. Every receptor here comes from a human donor in good health (CMV status not recorded). Some clones in this sample may be carry-over from other donors' samples.

The chain recombines TRBV7-2 with TRBJ2-4, with D tentatively TRBD2 (6 bases). CDR1 SGHTA and CDR2 FQGNSA come from the germline V gene. Trimming shortened V by 7 bases and J by 0 bases, and 10 bases separated the two germline ends. This CDR3 has 14 amino acids. The CDR3 loop reads CASTRDSAKNIQYF. As DNA, the CDR3 is TGTGCCAGCACCAGGGACTCAGCCAAAAACATTCAGTACTTC. The full variable domain, its missing parts supplied by reference TRBV7-2 and TRBJ2-4, is GAGVSQSPSNKVTEKGKDVELRCDPISGHTALYWYRQSLGQGLEFLIYFQGNSAPDKSGLPSDRFSAERTGGSVSTLTIQRTQQEDSAVYLCASTRDSAKNIQYFGAGTRLSVL.

This clonotype was observed a handful of times. The CDR3 bases are TGTGCCAGCACCCGGGCCAACGTCCTGACTTTC. This sequence encodes CASTRANVLTF. This rearrangement joins TRBV6-2 or TRBV6-3 to TRBJ2-6; D not resolved. Germline values: CDR1 MNHEY, CDR2 SVGEGT. Trimming stripped 7 bases from V and 5 bases from J, with 3 bases between. CDR3 size: 11 residues.

This clonotype was seen only once. The junction shows a germline mismatch at one end, possibly a read error. The chain uses TRBV12-5 and TRBJ1-2; perhaps TRBD1 as D (5 bases). Germline CDR1 LGHNT, CDR2 FRNRAP. The CDR3 sequence is 17 residues long. The CDR3 loop is CASALQQGPYGAYGYTF. In DNA, the CDR3 is TGTGCTAGTGCTTTGCAGCAGGGCCCATATGGGGCATATGGCTACACCTTC.

This clonotype was counted a few times. The genes are TRBV30 and TRBJ1-5; D uncertain. Trimming took off 2 bases at V and 4 bases at J, with 9 bases between the two ends. CDR3 length: 13 residues. Looked up from germline, CDR1 is GTSNPN and CDR2 is SVGIG (reference sequence). CDR3 bases: TGTGCCTGGAGTTACGGGGAAAATCAGCCCCAGCATTTT. Its protein is CAWSYGENQPQHF.

This clonotype has more than one count but fewer than ten. The rearrangement joins TRBV7-6 to TRBJ2-3; D is undetermined. Germline assignment: CDR1 SGHVS and CDR2 FNYEAQ. Trimming shortened V by 5 bases and J by 0 bases, and 12 bases separated the two germline ends. The CDR3 covers 15 residues. DNA for the CDR3: TGTGCCAGCAGCGCTCGTCTGTCTAGCACAGATACGCAGTATTTT. Translating it yields CASSARLSSTDTQYF.

Only a few counts were recorded for this clonotype. This chain joins TRBV27 and TRBJ2-7; D unresolved. Trimming stripped 0 bases from V and 4 bases from J, with 7 bases between. Germline lookup yields CDR1 MNHEY and CDR2 SMNVEV (reference sequence). This CDR3 has 13 residues. The CDR3 is CASSLSQRYEQYF. The DNA of the CDR3 is TGTGCCAGCAGTTTATCACAGAGGTACGAGCAGTACTTC.

This clonotype was counted only a few times. For the CDR3, the DNA is TGTGCCAGCAGTCCTGGTGGACAGGAGATCAATCAGCCCCAGCATTTT. Amino acid sequence: CASSPGGQEINQPQHF. The chain combines TRBV12-3 or TRBV12-4 with TRBJ1-5; 7 bases fit TRBD1. There are 16 residues in the CDR3. The trim removed 5 bases at V and 3 bases at J, leaving 10 bases unmatched.

This clonotype was counted at least ten times. V usage is TRBV6-1 and J usage is TRBJ2-7; D not resolved. This CDR3 contains 16 residues. The V gene's germline CDR1 is MNHNS and CDR2 SASEGT. V lost 2 bases, J lost 0 bases, and 14 bases lay in between. The CDR3 DNA is TGTGCCAGCAGTGAATATGTTGTGGTTGGCTCCTACGAGCAGTACTTC. This codes for CASSEYVVVGSYEQYF.

The CDR3 protein is CASSWTSGGGGETQYF. The CDR3 DNA sequence: TGTGCCAGCAGTTGGACTAGCGGGGGAGGAGGAGAGACCCAGTACTTC. The chain combines TRBV27 with TRBJ2-5; 13 bases map to TRBD2. With V trimmed by 4 bases and J by 4 bases, 6 bases remained unmatched. CDR1 MNHEY and CDR2 SMNVEV come from the germline V gene (reference sequence). There are 16 residues in the CDR3.

This clonotype occurred a few times. This chain uses TRBV7-9 with TRBJ2-7; 9 positions match TRBD2. The CDR3 is 14 amino acids. Per germline, CDR1 SEHNR and CDR2 FQNEAQ (reference sequence). V trimming: 4 bases; J trimming: 4 bases; junction bases outside the gene matches: 5. Here the CDR3 reads CASSSRLAAYEQYF. CDR3 bases: TGTGCCAGCAGCTCCAGACTAGCGGCGTACGAGCAGTACTTC.